The TCR beta chain described here comes from a study of blood T cell repertoires in COVID-19. Study information: The analysed material was cDNA or gDNA that came from T cells, B-cell-depleted T cells, or PBMCs.

Repertoires were generated with immunoSEQ multiplex PCR, while TCRdb's copy carries only in-frame clones and drops some. This table holds roughly 190,000 clones, around nine tenths found once. The sequence came from a woman in her thirties or forties who had recovered from COVID-19. Sequenced: peripheral blood.

CDR3 region: CASSQDLAGDTQYF. The CDR3, as DNA: TGTGCCAGCAGCCAAGACCTGGCGGGAGATACGCAGTATTTT. The chain recombines TRBV3-1 (or the pseudogene TRBV3-2) with TRBJ2-3; the D gene is possibly TRBD2 (5 bases). V was shortened by 0 bases and J by 5 bases, with 9 bases between the two germline ends. CDR3 length: 14 residues. Per germline, CDR1 LGHDT and CDR2 YNNKEL (reference sequence).